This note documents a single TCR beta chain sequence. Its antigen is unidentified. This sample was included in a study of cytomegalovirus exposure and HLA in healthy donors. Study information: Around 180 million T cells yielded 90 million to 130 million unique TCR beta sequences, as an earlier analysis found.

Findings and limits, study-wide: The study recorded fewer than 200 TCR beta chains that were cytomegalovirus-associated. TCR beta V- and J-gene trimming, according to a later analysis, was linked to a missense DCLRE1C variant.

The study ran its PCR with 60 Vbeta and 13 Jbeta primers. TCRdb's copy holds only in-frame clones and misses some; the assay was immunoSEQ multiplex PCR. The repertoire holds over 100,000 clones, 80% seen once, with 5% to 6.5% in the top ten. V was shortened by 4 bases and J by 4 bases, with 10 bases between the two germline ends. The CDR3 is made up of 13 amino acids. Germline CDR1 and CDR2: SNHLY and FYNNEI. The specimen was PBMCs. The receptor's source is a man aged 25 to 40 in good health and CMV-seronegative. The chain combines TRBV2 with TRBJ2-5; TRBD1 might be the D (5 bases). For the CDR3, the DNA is TGTGCCAGCAGTGTAGGGGTTCGAGAGACCCAGTACTTC. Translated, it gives CASSVGVRETQYF.